Sequencing of this T cell receptor (beta chain) was carried out in a study of OX40 agonist ivuxolimab in advanced cancers. As for this clone: What it binds is unknown.

Notes on the study in general: Expansion of clones was among the lowest in partial responders at 0.1-3.0 mg/kg.

The table came from immunoSEQ multiplex PCR; TCRdb's copy has only in-frame clones and leaves some out. The table lists 70,000 to 95,000 clones, around 88% of them singletons, with 2.5% to 3.5% in the top ten. This receptor was identified in an adult with an advanced solid tumor such as melanoma, head and neck, liver or kidney cancer. Material: CD4+ or CD8+ T cells sorted from blood, obtained in a trial of the OX40 agonist ivuxolimab.

The CDR3 DNA follows: TGCGCCAGCAGCTACACAGGGGAAGCTCCTTACGAGCAGTACTTC. It translates to CASSYTGEAPYEQYF. This chain uses TRBV5-1 with TRBJ2-7, with 7 positions matching TRBD1. This CDR3 region has 15 residues. V dropped 3 bases and J dropped 4; count of bases not matched to a gene: 10. Germline-derived CDR1 and CDR2 are SGHRS and YFSETQ.